The sequence of this TCR beta chain was determined in a study of T cell responses to AZD1222 COVID-19 vaccine. General study points: Seropositivity was recorded at baseline in only five to seven AZD1222 recipients. There were vaccine-associated CD4 TCRs across spike, dominant at 160-218 and 743-854.

Sequencing used immunoSEQ multiplex PCR; TCRdb keeps in-frame clones, though not all of them. Of some 140,000 clones in the sample, roughly 89% are singletons; the top ten hold under 2%. V lost 2 bases, J lost 3 bases, and 5 bases stayed unmatched. The CDR3 has 16 amino acids. CDR1 is KGHSH and CDR2 is LQKENI in the germline V gene. On this clone: Its antigen is not known.

Sequences were derived from peripheral blood, sampled on day 0 of AZD1222 vaccination. The chain employs TRBV18 and TRBJ1-1, with 11 positions matching TRBD1. This receptor was taken from an adult in good health. CDR3 protein: CASSPGTGGLHTEAFF. In DNA form, the CDR3 reads TGTGCCAGCTCACCAGGGACAGGGGGTCTCCACACTGAAGCTTTCTTT.